This TCR beta chain stems from a study of long-term antiretroviral therapy in people with HIV. General study findings and limits: After ART, diversity increased yet remained lower than transplant donor controls.

Researchers ran immunoSEQ v3.0 at survey level. Repertoires were generated with immunoSEQ multiplex PCR, while TCRdb's copy carries only in-frame clones and drops some. The table records over 35,000 clones, around 93% of them present only once. As for this clone: The antigen is unknown.

V was cut by 5 bases and J by 4 bases, with 6 bases left in between. There are 12 residues in the CDR3. Germline V gene sequence: CDR1 MDHEN, CDR2 SYDVKM. This rearrangement joins TRBV28 to TRBJ1-5; D gene ambiguous. Sequenced here: unsorted PBMCs, sampled roughly 9.4 years after starting antiretroviral therapy. The sequence was collected from a man aged 25 to 40 with HIV. The CDR3 bases are TGTGCCAGCAGTGTGGGGAATCAGCCCCAGCATTTT. Residues: CASSVGNQPQHF.